Included here is one TCR beta chain sequence, with context. Its antigen is as yet unknown. The record originates from a study of Ad26.COV2.S vaccination and SARS-CoV-2 variants. The study's findings and limits: Breadth measured for non-spike TCRs was similar across vaccine and placebo recipients.

Treatment reported: around 19 received Ad26.COV2.S at low or high dose, single or two shots; roughly five received placebo; per-sample allocation not given. Sampling occurred on day 63 after the first vaccine or placebo injection. The method was immunoSEQ multiplex PCR; TCRdb's version includes in-frame clones alone and lacks a portion of them. This table has about 350,000 clones, 75% to 90% appearing once. Germline trimming cut 7 bases from V and 2 bases from J; bases unmatched to any gene: 18. This CDR3 contains 18 residues. CDR1 SEHNR and CDR2 FQNEAQ come from the germline V gene (reference sequence).

This clonotype was obtained from a person between 18 and 60 years old who received the Ad26.COV2.S COVID-19 vaccine or a placebo. The sample in question was peripheral blood, obtained in a trial of Ad26.COV2.S vaccine versus placebo. This chain joins TRBV7-9 and TRBJ2-5; 8 bases agree with TRBD2. CDR3 loop: CASTRFGGANMRQETQYF. As DNA, the CDR3 is TGTGCCAGCACGAGGTTCGGGGGGGCCAACATGAGGCAAGAGACCCAGTACTTC.